This TCR beta chain was documented in a study of neurological immune-mediated disorders. Study-wide findings and caveats: HTLV-1-associated myelopathy showed the most TCR clonal expansion; multiple sclerosis the least, below healthy controls. For the multiple sclerosis repertoire cluster, an association with any clinical or MRI feature was absent.

The time point denotes: longitudinal time-point 2. TCRdb passed the 5' RACE reads through MiXCR, listing each CDR3 protein once. Here the sample spans 65,000 to 85,000 distinct CDR3 sequences, 5% to 6.5% being singletons. This clonotype was counted many times. The antigen is not known. The V end lost 2 bases, the J end lost 4 bases, and 14 bases lay between the germline ends. Germline CDR1 reads MNHEY; CDR2 reads SVGAGI. This CDR3 has 15 amino acids. The sequenced sample consisted of PBMCs. This chain connects TRBV6-5 to TRBJ1-1; D is unresolved. The receptor comes from a woman aged 55-69 years with multiple sclerosis. DNA of the CDR3: TGTGCCAGCAGTTACAGAGGCAGTGATGGCACTGAAGCTTTCTTT. Translation: CASSYRGSDGTEAFF.